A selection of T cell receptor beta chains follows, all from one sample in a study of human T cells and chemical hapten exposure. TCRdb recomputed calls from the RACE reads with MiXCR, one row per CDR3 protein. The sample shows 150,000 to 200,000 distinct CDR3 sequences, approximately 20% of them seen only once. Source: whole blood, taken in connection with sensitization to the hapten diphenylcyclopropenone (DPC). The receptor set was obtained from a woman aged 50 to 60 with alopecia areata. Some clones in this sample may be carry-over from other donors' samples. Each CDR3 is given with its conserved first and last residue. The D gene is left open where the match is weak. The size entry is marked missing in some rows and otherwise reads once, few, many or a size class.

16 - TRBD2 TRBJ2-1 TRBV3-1 CASRPVTSGRYNEQFF TGTGCCAGCAGGCCAGTTACAAGCGGGAGGTACAATGAGCAGTTCTTC
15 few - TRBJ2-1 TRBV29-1 CSLALGGRSNNEQFF TGCAGCCTAGCCCTTGGAGGGCGGAGCAACAATGAGCAGTTCTTC
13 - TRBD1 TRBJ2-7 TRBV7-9 CASSHRGQYEQYF TGTGCCAGCAGTCACAGGGGGCAGTACGAGCAGTACTTC
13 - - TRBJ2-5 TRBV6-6 CASSYSGGETQYF TGTGCCAGCAGTTACTCGGGCGGCGAGACCCAGTACTTC
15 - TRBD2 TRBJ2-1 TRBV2 CASSEGLARYNEQFF TGTGCCAGCAGTGAAGGACTAGCGCGATACAATGAGCAGTTCTTC
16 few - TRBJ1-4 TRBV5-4 CASSLDRVATNEKLFF TGTGCCAGCAGCTTGGACAGGGTCGCAACTAATGAAAAACTGTTTTTT
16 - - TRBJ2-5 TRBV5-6 CASIATGRQRQETQYF TGTGCCAGCATCGCGACCGGAAGACAGAGGCAAGAGACCCAGTACTTC
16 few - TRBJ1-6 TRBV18 CASSPGRGGHNSPLHF TGTGCCAGCTCACCAGGCCGCGGCGGGCATAATTCACCCCTCCACTTT
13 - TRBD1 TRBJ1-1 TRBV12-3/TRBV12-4 CASSARQGAEAFF TGTGCCAGCAGTGCCAGACAGGGGGCAGAAGCTTTCTTT
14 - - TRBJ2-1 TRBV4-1 CASSQSPGPGEQFF TGCGCCAGCAGCCAATCTCCGGGACCCGGGGAGCAGTTCTTC
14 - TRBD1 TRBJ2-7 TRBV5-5 CASVKDRGPYEQYF TGTGCCTCCGTCAAGGACAGGGGTCCGTACGAGCAGTACTTC
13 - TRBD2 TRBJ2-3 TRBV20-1 CSAPGLVSDTQYF TGCAGTGCTCCAGGACTAGTTTCCGATACGCAGTATTTT
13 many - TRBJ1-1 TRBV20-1 CSARGGGDTEAFF TGCAGTGCTAGAGGCGGGGGGGACACTGAAGCTTTCTTT
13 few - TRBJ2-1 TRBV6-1 CASLSAYYNEQFF TGTGCCAGCTTAAGCGCTTACTACAATGAGCAGTTCTTC
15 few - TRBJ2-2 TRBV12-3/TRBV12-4 CANSRQDPNTGELFF TGTGCCAACAGTAGACAGGACCCGAACACCGGGGAGCTGTTTTTT
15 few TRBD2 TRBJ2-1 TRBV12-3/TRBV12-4 CASSVLSGSYNEQFF TGTGCCAGCAGTGTACTTAGCGGGTCCTACAATGAGCAGTTCTTC
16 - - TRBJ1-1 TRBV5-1 CASSTADGPRGTEAFF TGCGCCAGCAGCACAGCGGATGGGCCCCGGGGGACTGAAGCTTTCTTT
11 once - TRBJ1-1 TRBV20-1 CSAQINTEAFF TGCAGTGCCCAAATAAACACTGAAGCTTTCTTT
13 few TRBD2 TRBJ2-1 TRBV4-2 CASSQDYGGGEFF TGTGCCAGCAGCCAAGATTATGGCGGGGGGGAGTTCTTC
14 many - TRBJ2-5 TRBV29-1 CSVGSSRGGETQYF TGCAGCGTTGGAAGTTCTCGAGGGGGAGAGACCCAGTACTTC
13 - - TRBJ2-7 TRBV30 CAWSVGSSNEQYF TGTGCCTGGAGCGTCGGGAGTAGCAACGAGCAGTACTTC
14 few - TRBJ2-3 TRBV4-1 CASSQVIQRGTQYF TGCGCCAGCAGCCAAGTTATCCAGCGCGGCACGCAGTATTTT
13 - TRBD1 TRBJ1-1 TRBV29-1 CSVVRQGGTEAFF TGCAGCGTTGTTCGACAGGGGGGTACTGAAGCTTTCTTT
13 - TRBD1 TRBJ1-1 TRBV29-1 CSAGQVVDTEVFF TGCAGCGCCGGACAGGTAGTTGACACTGAAGTTTTCTTT
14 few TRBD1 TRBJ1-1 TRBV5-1 CASSVDRGNTEAFF TGCGCCAGCAGCGTTGACAGGGGGAACACTGAAGCTTTCTTT
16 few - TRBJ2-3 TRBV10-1 CASSDTRREFTDTQYF TGCGCCAGCAGTGATACGCGAAGGGAATTCACAGATACGCAGTATTTT
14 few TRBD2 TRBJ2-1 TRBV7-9 CASSTLAGDNEQFF TGTGCCAGCAGCACACTAGCGGGAGACAATGAGCAGTTCTTC
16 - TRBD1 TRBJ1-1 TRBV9 CASSVGHRGGSTEAFF TGTGCCAGCAGCGTAGGTCACAGGGGGGGGAGCACTGAAGCTTTCTTT
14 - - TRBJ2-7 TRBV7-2 CASSSQVGSYEQYF TGTGCCAGCAGCTCTCAAGTGGGCTCCTACGAGCAGTACTTC
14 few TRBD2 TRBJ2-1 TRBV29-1 CSGDLAGGPNEQFF TGCAGCGGAGACCTAGCGGGAGGGCCCAATGAGCAGTTCTTC
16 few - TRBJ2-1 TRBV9 CASSGYRARGLDEQFF TGTGCCAGCAGCGGATACCGGGCAAGGGGTTTGGATGAGCAGTTCTTC
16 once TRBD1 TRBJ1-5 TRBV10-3 CAILTGVPYWNQPQHF TGTGCCATTCTAACAGGGGTTCCTTATTGGAATCAGCCCCAGCATTTT
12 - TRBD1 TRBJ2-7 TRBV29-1 CSGGQGAYEQYF TGCAGCGGCGGACAGGGGGCTTACGAGCAGTACTTC
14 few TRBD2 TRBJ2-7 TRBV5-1 CASSWTSGNYEQYF TGCGCCAGCAGCTGGACTAGCGGGAACTACGAGCAGTACTTC
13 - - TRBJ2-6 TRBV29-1 CSVKFSGANVLTF TGCAGCGTTAAGTTCTCTGGGGCCAACGTCCTGACTTTC
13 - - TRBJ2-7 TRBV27 CASSKPRSYEQYF TGTGCCAGCAGTAAGCCACGATCCTACGAGCAGTACTTC
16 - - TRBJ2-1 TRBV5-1 CASSLGSGTETLEQFF TGCGCCAGCAGCTTGGGATCCGGCACGGAAACTCTTGAGCAGTTCTTC
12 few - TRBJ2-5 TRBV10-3 CAISEPQETQYF TGTGCCATCAGTGAACCTCAGGAGACCCAGTACTTC
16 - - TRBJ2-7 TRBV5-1 CASSSNELLSSYEQYF TGCGCCAGCAGCTCTAACGAGTTACTGAGCTCCTACGAGCAGTACTTC
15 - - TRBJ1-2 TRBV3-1 CASSQGEGGFNGYTF TGTGCCAGCAGCCAAGGGGAGGGGGGTTTTAATGGCTACACCTTC